A selection of T cell receptor beta chains follows, all from one sample in a study of OX40 agonist ivuxolimab in advanced cancers. Repertoires were generated with immunoSEQ multiplex PCR, while TCRdb's copy carries only in-frame clones and drops some. In the table there are roughly 86,000 clones, 75% to 95% of which are singletons. The starting material was CD4+ or CD8+ T cells sorted from blood, obtained in a trial of the OX40 agonist ivuxolimab. The source is an adult with an advanced solid tumor such as melanoma, head and neck, liver or kidney cancer. Each CDR3 is given with its conserved first and last residue. D genes are given only for firm matches. Clone size is given for some rows only: seen once, a few or many times, or a class if the clone is expanded.

d_call j_call v_call clone_size cdr3_nt cdr3_aa
- TRBJ2-2 TRBV7-2 - TGTGCCAGCAGCTTCGTCAGGCAGCTCCCGAACACCGGGGAGCTGTTTTTT CASSFVRQLPNTGELFF
- TRBJ2-2 TRBV28 - TGTGCCAGCAGTTTTGGAGACAGAACCGGGGAGCTGTTTTTT CASSFGDRTGELFF
- TRBJ1-1 TRBV29-1 - TGCAGCGTTGAAGACTTCCAGGGAGAAGCTTTCTTT CSVEDFQGEAFF
- TRBJ2-3 TRBV9 - TGTGCCAGCAGCGGACCCGGGGGAAGGGGCACAGATACGCAGTATTTT CASSGPGGRGTDTQYF
- TRBJ1-6 TRBV27 few TGTGCCAGCAGTATTGGGACGGGGGGCTCACCCCTCCACTTT CASSIGTGGSPLHF
- TRBJ1-6 TRBV4-2 - TGTGCCAGCAGCCAAGTTACCCAGGGATCTTCACCCCTCCACTTT CASSQVTQGSSPLHF
TRBD2 TRBJ2-1 TRBV28 - TGTGCCAGCAGACTTAGCGGGAGTGGCGATGAGCAGTTCTTC CASRLSGSGDEQFF
- TRBJ2-2 TRBV5-1 - TGCGCCAGCAGCTCCTCGACAGCCCCCGGGGAGCTGTTTTTT CASSSSTAPGELFF
- TRBJ1-1 TRBV28 - TGTGCCAGCATCAGGGAGGACGGTGAAGCTTTCTTT CASIREDGEAFF
TRBD1 TRBJ2-1 TRBV4-1 - TGCGCCAGCACCAGGACAGGGCGAACGGGGGATGAGCAGTTCTTC CASTRTGRTGDEQFF
- TRBJ1-2 TRBV28 - TGTGCCAGCAGCCGACGCAGGGATGGCTACACCTTC CASSRRRDGYTF
- TRBJ2-1 TRBV6-5 - TGTGCCAGCAGTCAGGAAAGGGCCTTGGATGAGCAGTTCTTC CASSQERALDEQFF
- TRBJ2-2 TRBV7-3 - TGTGCCAGCAGCCGCCAAGGGACTTCGAACACCGGGGAGCTGTTTTTT CASSRQGTSNTGELFF
TRBD2 TRBJ2-1 TRBV16 - TGTGCCAGCAGCCAAAGCGCGGGAGGAACAGGAGATGAGCAGTTCTTC CASSQSAGGTGDEQFF
TRBD1 TRBJ2-2 TRBV5-1 - TGCGCCAGCAGTAATGGAAGGGGGCTTGAGGAGCTGTTTTTT CASSNGRGLEELFF
TRBD2 TRBJ2-2 TRBV5-4 - TGTGCCAGCAGCCTGGCTAGCGGGACCGGTACCGGGGAGCTGTTTTTT CASSLASGTGTGELFF
TRBD2 TRBJ2-7 TRBV13 - TGTGCCAGCAGCCGCGGGAGGCCTTCCTACGAGCAGTACTTC CASSRGRPSYEQYF
- TRBJ2-1 TRBV1 once TGCACCAGCAGCCAAGTGAAGCGGGAGAGTGGTGTATTTTACAATGAGCAGTTCTTC CTSSQVKRESGVFYNEQFF
- TRBJ1-3 TRBV7-2 - TGTGCCAGCAGCTTAGAGGGATTTGGAAACACCATATATTTT CASSLEGFGNTIYF
TRBD2 TRBJ2-1 TRBV4-3 few TGCGCCAGCAGCCAAGATAGTCCAGCGGGGGCCACCTACAATGAGCAGTTCTTC CASSQDSPAGATYNEQFF
TRBD1 TRBJ1-4 TRBV5-1 - TGCGCCAGCAGCTTGGGGGGGACAGGCCTTAATGAAAAACTGTTTTTT CASSLGGTGLNEKLFF
TRBD2 TRBJ2-5 TRBV5-5 - TGTGCCAGCAGCCCTGCCGTCGGGACTAGCGGGAGTACCCCCCAAGAGACCCAGTACTTC CASSPAVGTSGSTPQETQYF
- TRBJ2-1 TRBV11-1 - TGTGCCAGCAGCACACGACAGGCCTCCTACAATGAGCAGTTCTTC CASSTRQASYNEQFF
- TRBJ1-2 TRBV6-6 - TGTGCCAGCAGCCTCCGGGACAACTATGGCTACACCTTC CASSLRDNYGYTF
- TRBJ2-1 TRBV28 - TGTGCCAGCACCAGGGCCAACTACAATGAGCAGTTCTTC CASTRANYNEQFF
TRBD1 TRBJ2-7 TRBV5-1 - TGCGCCAGCAGCCCAGGGACAGGGCCCGAGCAGTACTTC CASSPGTGPEQYF
TRBD2 TRBJ2-1 TRBV28 - TGTGCCAGCACCCAAGCGGGGCCTGTCAGCTCCTACAATGAGCAGTTCTTC CASTQAGPVSSYNEQFF